This TCR beta chain derives from a study of regulatory T cells in long-lasting Graves disease. Overall study findings and caveats: Relative to new patients (roughly 900), persistent patients exhibited greater sharing of public clonotypes (around 2,700).

Described time point: newly diagnosed GD, antithyroid drugs for less than 3 months. PBMC RNA served as the TCR library source. Patients came from an endocrinology department in Xi'an, China. Deletions cut 5 bases from V and 8 bases from J, with 6 bases between. The CDR3 totals 11 residues. Per the germline V gene, CDR1 is MDHEN and CDR2 is SYDVKM. Libraries of TCR beta came from iRepertoire HTBI primers plus Arm-PCR of CDR3 regions. Authors' analysis steps: In the combined samples, 62 TRBV and more than 11 TRBJ segments were identified. In TCRdb, the multiplex PCR reads were re-called with MiXCR into one record per CDR3 protein. The V and J calls, along with clone size, are taken from TCRdb and not from the paper's own processing. The sample records around 360,000 distinct CDR3 sequences, 16% being singletons. This clonotype was observed many times. The target antigen is unknown. These data also formed part of another study, on T cells in Graves' hyperthyroidism and ophthalmopathy.

The chain carries TRBV28 and TRBJ2-2; tentatively, D is TRBD1 (6 bases). The input for sequencing was peripheral blood mononuclear cells (PBMCs), taken at new diagnosis, from a patient treated with antithyroid drugs. The clonotype originates from a woman between 18 and 30 years old with Graves disease. The CDR3 sequence: CASSQGGELFF. For the CDR3, the DNA is TGTGCCAGCAGTCAGGGGGGGGAGCTGTTTTTT.